This TCR beta chain was sequenced during a study of blood T cell repertoires in COVID-19. Study summary: T cells, B-cell-depleted T cells, or PBMCs provided the cDNA or gDNA that served as material.

The repertoire was sequenced with immunoSEQ multiplex PCR; TCRdb's copy has only in-frame clones and lacks some. The sample lists about 280,000 clones; approximately 91% were seen once. Per germline, CDR1 KGHSH and CDR2 LQKENI. The V and J ends lost 3 bases and 2 bases, in that order; junction bases with no gene match: 8. This CDR3 contains 16 residues. J is TRBJ2-3 and V is TRBV18; 7 bases line up with TRBD2. The source of this sequence is a man between 18 and 35 years old with active or convalescent COVID-19. What was sequenced was peripheral blood. CDR3 sequence: CASSPRRGIHTDTQYF. The CDR3 nucleotides read TGTGCCAGCTCACCGAGGCGGGGGATACACACAGATACGCAGTATTTT.